The sample holds many counts of the clone carrying this T cell receptor beta chain. The data originate from a study of HIV-infected children after antiretroviral therapy interruption. The CDR3 extends over 12 amino acids. Between the trimmed V and J ends, which lost 3 bases and 4 bases, there was a span of 7 bases. The V gene's germline CDR1 is SQVTM and CDR2 ANQGSEA. Indicated treatment: PENTA 11 planned treatment interruption arm or continuous ART arm. The TCR library was built from RNA with a 3' RACE protocol and unique molecular identifiers. TCRdb fed the 3' RACE reads into MiXCR, producing one record per CDR3 protein. The data show just over 4,000 distinct CDR3 sequences, about 4.8% seen once.

Sequenced material: CD45RO+ CD8+ T cells from PBMCs, pooled from several time points, taken from a donor given antiretroviral therapy, either interrupted or continuous. The sample's subset: memory CD8+ CD45RO+ CD45RA- T cells. The V call is TRBV29-1, the J call TRBJ1-3, with D uncertain. This TCR was recovered from a pool of human donors with HIV. CDR3 in amino acids: CSVEGNGNTIYF. The CDR3 DNA follows: TGCAGCGTTGAGGGGAACGGAAACACCATATATTTT.